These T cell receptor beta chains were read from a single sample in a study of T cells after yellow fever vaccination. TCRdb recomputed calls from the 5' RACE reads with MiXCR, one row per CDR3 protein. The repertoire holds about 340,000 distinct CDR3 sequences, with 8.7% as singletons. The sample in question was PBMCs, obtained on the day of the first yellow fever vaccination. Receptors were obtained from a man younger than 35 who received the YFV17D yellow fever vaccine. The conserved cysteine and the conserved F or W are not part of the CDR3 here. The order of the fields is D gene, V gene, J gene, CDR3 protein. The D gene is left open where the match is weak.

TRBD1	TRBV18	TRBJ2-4	ASSPLTDRALAKNIQY
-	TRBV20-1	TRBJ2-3	SARATGGILPDTQY
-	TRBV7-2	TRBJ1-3	ASSRTGGGNTIY
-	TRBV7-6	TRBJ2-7	ASSLNQGIGYEQY
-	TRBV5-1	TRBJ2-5	ASSSRTEGETQY
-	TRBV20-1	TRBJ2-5	SALGQETQY
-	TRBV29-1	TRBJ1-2	SVEVGPTNYGYT
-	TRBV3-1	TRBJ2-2	ASSQVGVTGELF
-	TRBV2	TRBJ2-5	ASRYQETQY
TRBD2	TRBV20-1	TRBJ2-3	SARDRVAGDTDTQY
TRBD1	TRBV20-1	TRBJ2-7	SARTGGGYEQY
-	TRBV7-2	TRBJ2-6	ASSPWTAQGANVLT
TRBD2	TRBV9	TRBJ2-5	ASSVAGGPETQY
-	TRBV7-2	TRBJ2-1	ASSLRLSNEQF
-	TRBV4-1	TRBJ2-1	ASSQGVVNEQF
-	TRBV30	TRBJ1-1	AWSYTGNTEAF
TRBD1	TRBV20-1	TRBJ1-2	SAGQGSARGYT
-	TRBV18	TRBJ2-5	ASSPSSEETQY
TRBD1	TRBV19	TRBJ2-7	ASSRQGRVEQY
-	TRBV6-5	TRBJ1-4	ASSYNRVLNEKLF
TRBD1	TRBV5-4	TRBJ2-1	ASVGTGEGNEQF
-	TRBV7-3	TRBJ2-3	ASSQYVSGDTQY
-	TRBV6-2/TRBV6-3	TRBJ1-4	ASEGVLGKLF
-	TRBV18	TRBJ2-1	ASSRSSVGAASYNEQF
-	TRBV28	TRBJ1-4	ASSFGGSGDEKLF
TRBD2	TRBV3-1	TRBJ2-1	ASSQGRTSGINEQF
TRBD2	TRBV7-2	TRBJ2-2	ASSFLAGGPRTGELF
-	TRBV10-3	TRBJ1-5	AISEGARNQPQH
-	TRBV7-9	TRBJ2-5	ASSFWTYLETQY
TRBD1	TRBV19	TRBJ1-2	ASSIAGTGGYGYT
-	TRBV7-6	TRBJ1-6	ASSPQSSYNSPLH
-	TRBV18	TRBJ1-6	ASSEMESSYNSPLH
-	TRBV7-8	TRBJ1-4	ASRPLSGTQNEKLF
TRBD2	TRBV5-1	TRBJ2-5	ASRQTIIAGRETQY
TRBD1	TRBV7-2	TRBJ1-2	ASGETWEGAGSYT
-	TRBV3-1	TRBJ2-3	ASSQDIAEHTDTQY
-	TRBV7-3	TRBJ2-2	ASSSLGKNTGELF
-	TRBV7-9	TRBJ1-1	ASSSGRGVNTEAF
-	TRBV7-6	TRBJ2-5	ASSLRTQETQY
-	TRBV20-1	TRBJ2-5	SAGDPTGVETQY
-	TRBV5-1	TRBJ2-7	ASSTWGGRDEQY
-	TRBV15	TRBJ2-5	ATSGAYRETQY
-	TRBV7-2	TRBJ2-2	ASSPTGWPGELF
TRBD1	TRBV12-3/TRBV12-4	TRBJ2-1	ASSLGQGPYSYNEQF
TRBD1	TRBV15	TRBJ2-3	ATSSRTGTATDTQY
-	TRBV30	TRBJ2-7	AWNRDHEQY
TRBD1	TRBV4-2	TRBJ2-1	ASSHTQGQGGNEQF
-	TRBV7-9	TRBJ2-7	ASSRLTGFSYEQY
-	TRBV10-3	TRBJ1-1	AISGTPMNTEAF
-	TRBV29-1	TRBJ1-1	SGDDSPPTEAF
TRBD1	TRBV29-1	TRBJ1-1	SVGQGFGMNTEAF
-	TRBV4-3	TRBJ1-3	ASSPRGGPGNTIY
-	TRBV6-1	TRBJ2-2	ASSVGSNTGELF
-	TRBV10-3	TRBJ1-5	AISMSETNQPQH
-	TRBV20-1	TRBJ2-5	SAKGGQETQY